This TCR delta chain was profiled in a study of gamma-delta T cells after stem cell transplantation. The CDR3 has 18 residues. The trim removed 1 base at V and 0 bases at J, leaving 14 bases unmatched. From germline, CDR1 is GEAIGNYY and CDR2 EKD. This clone was observed many times. TCRdb reanalyzed the RT-PCR reads using CATT. The sample lists some 10,000 delta-chain clones, over 1% occurring once. This rearrangement joins TRDV2 to TRDJ4, with 9 bases fitting TRDD3. Source material: gamma-delta T cells. This clonotype originated in a human donor. It is not recorded whose cells these are; they may come from a transplant donor. CDR3 nucleotide sequence: TGTGCCTGTGACACGATGAGTGGGGATACGACACTGGCCAGACCCCTGATCTTT. This gives the protein CACDTMSGDTTLARPLIF.